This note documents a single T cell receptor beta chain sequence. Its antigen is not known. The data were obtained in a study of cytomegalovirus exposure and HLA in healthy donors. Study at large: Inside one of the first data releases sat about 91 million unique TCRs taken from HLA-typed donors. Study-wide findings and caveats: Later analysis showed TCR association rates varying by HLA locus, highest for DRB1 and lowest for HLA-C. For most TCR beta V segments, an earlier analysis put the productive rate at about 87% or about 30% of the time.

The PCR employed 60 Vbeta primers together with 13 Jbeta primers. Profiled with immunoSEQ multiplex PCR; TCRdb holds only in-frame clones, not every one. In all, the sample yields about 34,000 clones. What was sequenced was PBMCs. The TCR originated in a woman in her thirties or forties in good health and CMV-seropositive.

The CDR3 DNA reads TGTGCCAGCAGTGTCTCCAGCGAGTACCCCTACGAGCAGTACTTC. This sequence encodes CASSVSSEYPYEQYF. The chain links TRBV6-1 to TRBJ2-7, with unresolved D. The ends were cut back, 4 bases at V and 2 bases at J, with 15 bases in the middle. The CDR3 length is 15 residues. The germline gives CDR1 MNHNS, CDR2 SASEGT.